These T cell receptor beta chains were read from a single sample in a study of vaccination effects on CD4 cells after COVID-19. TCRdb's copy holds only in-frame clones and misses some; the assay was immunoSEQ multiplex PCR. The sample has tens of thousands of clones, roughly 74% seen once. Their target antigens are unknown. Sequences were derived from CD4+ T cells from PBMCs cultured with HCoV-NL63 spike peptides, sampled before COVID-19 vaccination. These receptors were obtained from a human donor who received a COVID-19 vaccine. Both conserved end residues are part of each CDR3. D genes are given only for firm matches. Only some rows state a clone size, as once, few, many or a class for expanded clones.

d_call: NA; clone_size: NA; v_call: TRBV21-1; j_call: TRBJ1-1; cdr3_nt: TGTGCCAGCAGCAAAGCGGAGAAAGGACACACTGAAGCTTTCTTT; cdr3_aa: CASSKAEKGHTEAFF
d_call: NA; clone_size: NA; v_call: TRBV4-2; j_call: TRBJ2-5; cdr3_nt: TGTGCCAGCAGCCAAGCGACTAGAGGAGAGACCCAGTACTTC; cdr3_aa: CASSQATRGETQYF
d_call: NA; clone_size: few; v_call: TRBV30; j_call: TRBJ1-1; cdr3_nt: TGTGCCTGGTTCGGGGGGCACACTGAAGCTTTCTTT; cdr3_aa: CAWFGGHTEAFF
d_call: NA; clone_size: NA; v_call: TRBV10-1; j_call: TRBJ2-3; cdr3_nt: TGCGCCAGCAGTTCAGACCGAGGGACGGCTAGCACAGATACGCAGTATTTT; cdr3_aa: CASSSDRGTASTDTQYF
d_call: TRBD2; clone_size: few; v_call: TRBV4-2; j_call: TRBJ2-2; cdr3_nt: TGTGCCAGCAGCCAAGTGGGACTAGCGGGGGGTTTCACCGGGGAGCTGTTTTTT; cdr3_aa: CASSQVGLAGGFTGELFF
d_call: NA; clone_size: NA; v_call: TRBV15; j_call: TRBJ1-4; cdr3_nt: TGTGCCACCAGCCGGGCAGGAGCAACTAATGAAAAACTGTTTTTT; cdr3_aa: CATSRAGATNEKLFF
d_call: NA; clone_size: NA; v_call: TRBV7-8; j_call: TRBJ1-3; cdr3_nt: TGTGCCAGCAGCCCTTTCTCTGGAAACACCATATATTTT; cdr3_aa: CASSPFSGNTIYF
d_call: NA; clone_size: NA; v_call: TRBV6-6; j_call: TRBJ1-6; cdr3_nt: TGTGCCAGCTGTCAGCCAACAGGGAGCTCCTATAATTCACCCCTCCACTTT; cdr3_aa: CASCQPTGSSYNSPLHF
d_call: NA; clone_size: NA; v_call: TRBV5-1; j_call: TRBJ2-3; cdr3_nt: TGCGCCAGCCACTCCGTGGCAGGGTCCACAGATACGCAGTATTTT; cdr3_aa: CASHSVAGSTDTQYF
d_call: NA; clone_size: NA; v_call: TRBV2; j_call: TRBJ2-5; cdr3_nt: TGTGCCAGCAGTGGTCAGGGAGAGACCCAGTACTTC; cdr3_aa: CASSGQGETQYF
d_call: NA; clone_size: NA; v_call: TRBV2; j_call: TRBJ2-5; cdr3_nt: TGTGCCAGCAGGGAAATACCCGAGACCCAGTACTTC; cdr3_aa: CASREIPETQYF
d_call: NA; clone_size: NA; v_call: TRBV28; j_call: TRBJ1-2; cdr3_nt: TGTGCCAGCAACGTCGGGTTCAACTATGGCTACACCTTC; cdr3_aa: CASNVGFNYGYTF
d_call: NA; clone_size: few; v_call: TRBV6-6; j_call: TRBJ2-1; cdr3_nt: TGTGCCAGCAACCTCAGGCGGGGACAGCCGCTCAATGAGCAGTTCTTC; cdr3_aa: CASNLRRGQPLNEQFF
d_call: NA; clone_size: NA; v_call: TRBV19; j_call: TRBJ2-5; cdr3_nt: TGTGCCAGTAGTATATTCCAGGGTTCCCGAGAGACCCAGTACTTC; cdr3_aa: CASSIFQGSRETQYF